The 27 T cell receptor beta chains in this list originate from one sample, sequenced in a study of T cell responses to AZD1222 COVID-19 vaccine. Libraries were prepared by immunoSEQ multiplex PCR; TCRdb keeps only in-frame clonotypes and omits some of them. This sample has roughly 150,000 clones, with 75% to 95% found just once. The material sequenced was peripheral blood, taken on day 0 of AZD1222 vaccination. These receptor sequences come from an adult in good health.

The V gene is TRBV6-5, the J gene TRBJ1-6; D remains ambiguous. The CDR3 covers 15 residues. V was pared by 5 bases and J by 2 bases, with 10 bases between. The germline V gene encodes CDR1 MNHEY and CDR2 SVGAGI. The CDR3: CASSPSGTYNSPLHF. The DNA for the CDR3 is TGTGCCAGCAGTCCTAGTGGAACCTATAATTCACCCCTCCACTTT.

CDR3 DNA: TGTGCCAGCAGCTTAGGGGTGACAGGGATCTATGGCTACACCTTC. It codes for CASSLGVTGIYGYTF. This chain connects TRBV7-2 to TRBJ1-2; 7 nucleotides line up with TRBD1. Germline CDR1 SGHTA, CDR2 FQGNSA. The CDR3 loop spans 15 amino acids. V dropped 1 base and J dropped 4; count of bases not matched to a gene: 6.

The rearrangement links TRBV29-1 to TRBJ2-1; 10 nucleotides align to TRBD2. Looked up from germline, CDR1 is SQVTM and CDR2 is ANQGSEA. This CDR3 contains 13 residues. V shed 6 bases and J 4 bases; nucleotides not matched to a gene: 3. The CDR3 nucleotides read TGCAGCGTGGGACTAGCGTCGTACAATGAGCAGTTCTTC. Translation: CSVGLASYNEQFF.

This rearrangement joins TRBV5-5 to TRBJ1-3, with D perhaps TRBD1 (6 bases). Germline loops: CDR1 SGHKS, CDR2 YYEKEE (reference sequence). CDR3 length equals 13 residues. V was clipped by 3 bases and J by 3 bases, with 7 bases between them. CDR3 protein: CASSSRGGNTIYF. The CDR3, as DNA: TGTGCCAGCAGCTCCAGGGGTGGAAACACCATATATTTT.

The DNA of the CDR3 is TGTGCCATCAGTGTAGTTATGAACACTGAAGCTTTCTTT. Its translation is CAISVVMNTEAFF. The rearrangement joins TRBV10-3 to TRBJ1-1; no definite D call. V was clipped by 4 bases and J by 0 bases, with 6 bases between them. Germline loops: CDR1 ENHRY, CDR2 SYGVKD. The CDR3 has 13 amino acids.

The rearrangement uses TRBV9 and TRBJ2-2, with no clear D. The V end was cut by 2 bases, the J end by 3 bases, with 17 bases between. CDR1 and CDR2 from the germline V gene are SGDLS and YYNGEE. This CDR3 spans 17 amino acids. Here the CDR3 DNA reads TGTGCCAGCAGCGTTTTGGGCTCAGGAAGGGACACCGGGGAGCTGTTTTTT. Translating it yields CASSVLGSGRDTGELFF.

The V gene is TRBV7-3, the J gene TRBJ2-4; tentative D call: TRBD1 (5 bases). This CDR3 has 13 residues. Trimming cost V 6 bases and J 6 bases, with 12 bases left between them. CDR1 and CDR2 from the germline V gene are SGHTA and FQGTGA. The CDR3 coding sequence is TGTGCCAGCAGGGCCTCCCAGGGAAACATTCAGTACTTC. Translation gives CASRASQGNIQYF. Full variable domain (outside the CDR3, taken from reference TRBV7-3 and TRBJ2-4): GAGVSQTPSNKVTEKGKYVELRCDPISGHTALYWYRQSLGQGPEFLIYFQGTGAADDSGLPNDRFFAVRPEGSVSTLKIQRTERGDSAVYLCASRASQGNIQYFGAGTRLSVL.

The rearrangement joins TRBV4-1 to TRBJ2-7; the D gene is possibly TRBD2 (5 bases). V lost 1 base and J lost 0, with 7 bases in between. This CDR3 has 14 residues. The germline CDR1 and CDR2 sequences are MGHRA and YSYEKL. The CDR3 coding sequence is TGCGCCAGCAGCCAAGCCGGGATCTCCTACGAGCAGTACTTC. Amino acid sequence: CASSQAGISYEQYF.

The gene calls are TRBV16 and TRBJ2-1; tentative D call: TRBD1 (5 bases). The CDR3 is 13 residues long. V shed 2 bases and J shed 3 bases, with 5 bases lying between them. CDR1 is KGHSY, CDR2 FQNENV, per germline. CDR3 sequence reads: CASSQQGYNEQFF. The CDR3 nucleotides are TGTGCCAGCAGCCAACAGGGCTACAATGAGCAGTTCTTC.

The rearrangement joins TRBV19 to TRBJ1-1, with D unresolved. Between the trimmed V and J ends, which lost 6 bases and 5 bases, there was a span of 16 bases. The V gene's germline CDR1 is LNHDA and CDR2 SQIVND (reference sequence). This CDR3 comprises 14 residues. The CDR3 is CASSEVWRATEAFF. The CDR3 nucleotides read TGTGCCAGTAGCGAGGTGTGGAGGGCGACTGAAGCTTTCTTT.

This clone was seen just once. This sequence joins TRBV4-2 and TRBJ2-5; D remains unclear. The ends were cut back, 5 bases at V and 1 base at J, with 2 bases in the middle. Germline CDR1 is LGHNA and CDR2 is YNFKEQ. The CDR3 contains 11 residues. The DNA of the CDR3 is TGTGCCAGCAGCGCCCAAGAGACCCAGTACTTC. Translating it yields CASSAQETQYF.

The V call is TRBV7-9, the J call TRBJ2-7, with 10 bases identical to TRBD2. The CDR3 has 15 amino acids. Germline V CDR1 and CDR2: SEHNR, FQNEAQ (reference sequence). Trimming took 5 bases from V and 3 from J; bases not matched to a gene: 7. CDR3 in amino acids: CASSPPLAGDYEQYF. The DNA of the CDR3 is TGTGCCAGCAGCCCCCCCCTAGCGGGAGACTACGAGCAGTACTTC.

This clone was observed once. J is TRBJ1-1 and V is TRBV29-1; possibly TRBD1 for D (6 bases). Between the trimmed V and J ends, which lost 6 bases and 1 base, there was a span of 15 bases. The germline gives CDR1 SQVTM, CDR2 ANQGSEA. This CDR3 has 14 amino acids. The CDR3 spells CSVGQLYTNTEAFF. In DNA form, the CDR3 reads TGCAGCGTCGGACAGCTATACACGAACACTGAAGCTTTCTTT. Looking up the rest from reference TRBV29-1 and TRBJ1-1 gives the full variable domain: SAVISQKPSRDICQRGTSLTIQCQVDSQVTMMFWYRQQPGQSLTLIATANQGSEATYESGFVIDKFPISRPNLTFSTLTVSNMSPEDSSIYLCSVGQLYTNTEAFFGQGTRLTVV.

V gene TRBV6-1 combines with J gene TRBJ1-5; D gene ambiguous. Trimming stripped 0 bases from V and 4 bases from J, with 13 bases between. Germline V gives CDR1 MNHNS, CDR2 SASEGT. This CDR3 region has 16 residues. Here the CDR3 DNA reads TGTGCCAGCAGTGAAGCGGGAGGGATAGGTAATCAGCCCCAGCATTTT. This codes for CASSEAGGIGNQPQHF.

V is TRBV7-3 and J is TRBJ2-1, with D maybe TRBD1 (6 bases). The length of the CDR3 is 16 residues. The germline V gene encodes CDR1 SGHTA and CDR2 FQGTGA. Trimming pared 6 bases from V and 4 bases from J, leaving 19 bases between. The CDR3 DNA is TGTGCCAGCAGTCCAGAAAGACAGGCCGGGTACAATGAGCAGTTCTTC. It codes for CASSPERQAGYNEQFF.

The CDR3 loop reads CASSQGFFAGEGDTQYF. In DNA, the CDR3 is TGCGCCAGCAGCCAAGGGTTTTTTGCGGGAGAGGGAGATACGCAGTATTTT. The chain uses TRBV4-3 and TRBJ2-3, with 7 bases that match TRBD2. V shed 1 base, J shed 5 bases, and the junction held 12 bases outside the gene matches. The CDR3 sequence is 17 residues long. The germline V gene encodes CDR1 LGHNA and CDR2 YSLEER.

The chain couples TRBV2 to TRBJ1-1; a possible D gene is TRBD1 (6 bases). V was trimmed by 6 bases and J by 0 bases, leaving 14 bases between them. Germline V lookup: CDR1 SNHLY, CDR2 FYNNEI. The CDR3 is 15 amino acids. The CDR3 loop is CASRRFGQMNTEAFF. The DNA for the CDR3 is TGTGCCAGCAGGCGATTTGGACAGATGAACACTGAAGCTTTCTTT.

The chain carries TRBV5-1 and TRBJ2-5, with D uncertain. The V gene's germline CDR1 is SGHRS and CDR2 YFSETQ. The CDR3 contains 17 residues. With 0 bases removed from V and 4 bases from J, the gap between germline ends came to 19 bases. The CDR3 reads CASSLVGTGWRGETQYF. In nucleotides, the CDR3 is TGCGCCAGCAGCTTGGTCGGCACCGGGTGGCGTGGAGAGACCCAGTACTTC.

About this clone itself: Distinct nucleotide sequences in the sample also encode this CDR3. The CDR3 sequence is CATSRDRGSSYEQYF. The CDR3 bases are TGTGCCACCAGCAGAGATCGCGGCAGCTCCTACGAGCAGTACTTC. The chain is built from TRBV15 and TRBJ2-7; D gene ambiguous. The V and J ends lost 0 bases and 0 bases respectively, with 9 bases between them. The germline gives CDR1 LNHNV, CDR2 YYDKDF (reference sequence). The CDR3 sequence is 15 residues long.

The CDR3: CASRLGTGELFF. The CDR3 DNA reads TGTGCCAGCCGTCTTGGCACCGGGGAGCTGTTTTTT. The V call is TRBV6-6, the J call TRBJ2-2; D is uncertain. The CDR3 consists of 12 residues. Germline assignment: CDR1 MNHNY and CDR2 SVGAGI (reference sequence). Deletions cut 8 bases from V and 4 bases from J, with 8 bases between.

The V and J genes are TRBV6-5 and TRBJ1-1; D ambiguous. The germline V gene encodes CDR1 MNHEY and CDR2 SVGAGI. This CDR3 comprises 13 residues. Trimming removed 8 bases from V and 0 bases from J, with 10 bases in between. The CDR3: CASRPEVNTEAFF. CDR3 in DNA: TGTGCCAGCCGCCCCGAGGTGAACACTGAAGCTTTCTTT.

The chain carries TRBV24-1 and TRBJ1-2, with a possible D match to TRBD1 (5 bases). This CDR3 contains 13 residues. V was shortened by 4 bases and J by 4 bases, with 9 bases between the two germline ends. Germline assignment: CDR1 KGHDR and CDR2 SFDVKD. The CDR3 reads CATSEVGLYGYTF. The CDR3 nucleotides are TGTGCCACCAGTGAGGTGGGGCTCTATGGCTACACCTTC.

V is TRBV6-1 and J is TRBJ2-7, with D possibly matching TRBD2 (5 bases). V was pared by 0 bases and J by 6 bases, with 15 bases between. Germline assignment: CDR1 MNHNS and CDR2 SASEGT. The CDR3 runs to 15 residues. The CDR3: CASSEAGFMAGEQYF. Written as DNA, the CDR3 is TGTGCCAGCAGTGAAGCGGGGTTTATGGCGGGCGAGCAGTACTTC.

The V and J genes are TRBV9 and TRBJ1-3; D is unresolved. This CDR3 spans 15 amino acids. CDR1 is SGDLS and CDR2 is YYNGEE in the germline V gene. The germline V and J ends were trimmed by 2 bases and 0 bases, with 9 bases remaining between them. CDR3 loop: CASSVTEDSGNTIYF. In DNA, the CDR3 is TGTGCCAGCAGCGTCACGGAAGACTCTGGAAACACCATATATTTT.

The CDR3 region is CASTATGPGRYEQYF. DNA for the CDR3: TGTGCCAGCACGGCGACAGGTCCGGGTCGGTACGAGCAGTACTTC. This chain joins TRBV28 and TRBJ2-7, with D maybe TRBD1 (6 bases). Trimming pared 7 bases from V and 4 bases from J, leaving 20 bases between. The CDR3 is 15 residues long. Per germline, CDR1 MDHEN and CDR2 SYDVKM.

The chain is built from TRBV28 and TRBJ2-5, with 7 bases lining up with TRBD2. V dropped 7 bases and J dropped 2; count of bases not matched to a gene: 16. The CDR3 covers 17 residues. Germline CDR1 and CDR2: MDHEN and SYDVKM. Written as DNA, the CDR3 is TGTGCCAGCACTCCACCCCGGGAAGGGAGGGGACAAGAGACCCAGTACTTC. Translation: CASTPPREGRGQETQYF.

The chain has TRBV4-1 and TRBJ2-1, with D possibly matching TRBD2 (5 bases). V was trimmed by 2 bases and J by 5 bases, leaving 7 bases between them. Germline V gene lookup returns CDR1 MGHRA and CDR2 YSYEKL. The CDR3 totals 13 residues. The chain's CDR3 is CASSQKEDNEQFF. The CDR3 nucleotides read TGCGCCAGCAGCCAAAAGGAGGACAATGAGCAGTTCTTC.